One TCR beta chain is described in this entry. The CDR3 loop spans 15 amino acids. CDR1 and CDR2 (germline): LNHDA, SQIVND (reference sequence). Trimming at V came to 1 base and at J to 4 bases, leaving 3 bases not matched to a gene. The sample is drawn from a study of blood T cell repertoires in COVID-19. Overall study context: In each case, the material was cDNA or gDNA derived from T cells, B-cell-depleted T cells, or PBMCs.

Using immunoSEQ multiplex PCR, the repertoire was profiled, and TCRdb retains in-frame clones only, with some absent. Of 95,000 to 150,000 clones in the sample, 70% to 85% were seen once. Material for sequencing was peripheral blood. The chain recombines TRBV19 with TRBJ1-1, with 10 bases identical to TRBD1. This receptor was identified in a woman in her sixties or seventies with acute or convalescent COVID-19. This chain's CDR3 is CASSIVGQGRTEAFF. CDR3 DNA: TGTGCCAGTAGTATAGTGGGACAGGGGCGCACTGAAGCTTTCTTT.